This passage covers 24 T cell receptor beta chains from one sample sequenced in a study of T cells expressing NK-cell markers. One entry per CDR3 protein, without DNA, is what TCRdb gives after re-calling the 5' RACE reads. The sample table sets out under 200,000 distinct CDR3 sequences. The sample comprised blood T cells: a sorted CD56 or NKG2C T cell subset, CD4+ or CD8+ T cells, or bulk PBMC T cells (not recorded which). Receptors originate from a woman aged 18 to 75 in good health.

The rearrangement joins TRBV10-3 to TRBJ1-6; the TRBD1 assignment by TCRdb is unverifiable without DNA. The CDR3 is 16 residues long. Germline V gene data show CDR1 as ENHRY and CDR2 as SYGVKD. CDR3: CAISESRTGAGSPLHF.

The chain has TRBV28 and TRBJ2-1; TCRdb lists TRBD2, though no DNA is available to test this call. This CDR3 has 12 amino acids. Per germline, CDR1 MDHEN and CDR2 SYDVKM. CDR3: CASSQQGLETFF.

The rearrangement links TRBV25-1 to TRBJ2-1; the D call of TRBD2 rests on TCRdb alone, since no DNA is present to check it. Germline CDR1 MGHDK, CDR2 SYGVNS. The CDR3 spans 13 residues. The CDR3 region is CASSGPSWDEQFF.

The V and J genes are TRBV29-1 and TRBJ1-1. Germline lookup yields CDR1 SQVTM and CDR2 ANQGSEA. This CDR3 is built from 15 residues. The CDR3 loop is CSVVPSPLMNTEAFF.

The rearrangement links TRBV20-1 to TRBJ2-2; absent DNA, TCRdb's TRBD2 call cannot be checked. The CDR3 consists of 18 residues. Germline V CDR1 and CDR2: DFQATT, SNEGSKA (reference sequence). The CDR3 here is CSASGLGLAGGNTGELFF.

The chain uses TRBV5-1 and TRBJ1-1. CDR1 is SGHRS, CDR2 YFSETQ, per germline. This CDR3 region has 16 residues. CDR3 in amino acids: CASSLAIQSWDTEAFF.

J is TRBJ2-3 and V is TRBV3-1; the D call of TRBD1 rests on TCRdb alone, since no DNA is present to check it. The length of the CDR3 is 15 residues. Germline V gene sequence: CDR1 LGHDT, CDR2 YNNKEL (reference sequence). This chain's CDR3 is CASSQPASGADTQYF.

The V and J genes are TRBV20-1 and TRBJ2-1; the TCRdb call, TRBD1, lacks DNA for checking. CDR3 size: 16 residues. Looked up from germline, CDR1 is DFQATT and CDR2 is SNEGSKA (reference sequence). CDR3 region: CSARDMRQGMFNEQFF.

The chain is built from TRBV7-2 and TRBJ2-5; with no DNA, the TCRdb D assignment of TRBD2 cannot be verified. This CDR3 spans 15 amino acids. CDR1 is SGHTA, CDR2 FQGNSA, per germline. CDR3 protein: CASTRTSGGAETQYF.

The genes are TRBV27 and TRBJ2-5; TCRdb picks TRBD1, but there is no DNA to check that call. Germline V lookup: CDR1 MNHEY, CDR2 SMNVEV (reference sequence). CDR3 length: 14 amino acids. The CDR3 reads CASSRQGFWETQYF.

The chain is built from TRBV20-1 and TRBJ2-5; lacking DNA, the TRBD2 call made by TCRdb goes unchecked. Germline CDR1 reads DFQATT; CDR2 reads SNEGSKA (reference sequence). The CDR3 sequence is 17 residues long. CDR3: CSANARASGSFQETQYF.

The chain combines TRBV29-1 with TRBJ2-7; TCRdb calls TRBD2, which cannot be checked without DNA. Germline CDR1 reads SQVTM; CDR2 reads ANQGSEA. This CDR3 has 13 amino acids. CDR3 loop: CSVRDQLSYEQYF.

The J gene is TRBJ2-3, the V gene TRBV10-3; the D call of TRBD1 rests on TCRdb alone, since no DNA is present to check it. The CDR3 length is 14 residues. CDR1 and CDR2 (germline): ENHRY, SYGVKD. The CDR3 region is CAISGQGRGDTQYF.

This chain connects TRBV4-2 to TRBJ2-2; TCRdb indicates TRBD2, and absent DNA this call remains unverified. CDR1 LGHNA and CDR2 YNFKEQ come from the germline V gene. The CDR3 consists of 17 residues. CDR3 in amino acids: CASSRWTSGGVTGELFF.

This chain's CDR3 is CASSQLGGAGANVLTF. V gene TRBV4-2 combines with J gene TRBJ2-6. Germline V gives CDR1 LGHNA, CDR2 YNFKEQ. CDR3 length equals 16 residues.

This chain joins TRBV11-2 and TRBJ2-1; TCRdb proposes TRBD2, but this gene call is untestable without DNA. There are 16 residues in the CDR3. Looked up from germline, CDR1 is SGHAT and CDR2 is FQNNGV. CDR3 sequence: CASSLLASGRGNEQFF.

The gene calls are TRBV12-3 or TRBV12-4 and TRBJ2-1; lacking DNA, the TRBD2 call made by TCRdb goes unchecked. This CDR3 spans 14 amino acids. The CDR3 here is CASSLSGDYNEQFF.

The CDR3 here is CASSRRTSGIGTDTQYF. The chain carries TRBV7-3 and TRBJ2-3; no DNA is available, so the TRBD2 call from TCRdb remains unchecked. There are 17 residues in the CDR3. CDR1 SGHTA and CDR2 FQGTGA come from the germline V gene.

The chain is built from TRBV2 and TRBJ2-3; TCRdb picks TRBD1, but there is no DNA to check that call. Germline V gene data show CDR1 as SNHLY and CDR2 as FYNNEI. The CDR3 extends over 12 amino acids. The CDR3 sequence is CATTGFTDTQYF.

The chain combines TRBV4-2 with TRBJ2-7; TCRdb selects TRBD2, and the lack of DNA leaves this call unchecked. CDR3 length: 15 residues. Germline V lookup: CDR1 LGHNA, CDR2 YNFKEQ. The CDR3 region is CASSQELAGAVEQYF.

The genes are TRBV5-1 and TRBJ1-2; TCRdb selects TRBD1, and the lack of DNA leaves this call unchecked. CDR1 and CDR2 (germline): SGHRS, YFSETQ. This CDR3 has 14 amino acids. CDR3 amino acids: CASREYGQADGYTF.

This chain links TRBV7-3 with TRBJ2-7; TCRdb proposes TRBD1, but this gene call is untestable without DNA. The CDR3 consists of 16 residues. Germline V gene lookup returns CDR1 SGHTA and CDR2 FQGTGA. CDR3 in amino acids: CASSLQAGGGPYEQYF.

This clonotype counts as medium-sized by frequency. J is TRBJ2-3 and V is TRBV25-1; with no DNA, the TCRdb D assignment of TRBD2 cannot be verified. Germline assignment: CDR1 MGHDK and CDR2 SYGVNS. There are 15 residues in the CDR3. The CDR3 is CASSEGERHPDTQYF.

The chain has TRBV27 and TRBJ1-5. Germline V gene sequence: CDR1 MNHEY, CDR2 SMNVEV (reference sequence). The CDR3 runs 12 residues. The CDR3 sequence: CASSASDSPQHF.